The text below deals with one T cell receptor (beta chain). The antigen it binds to is not known. One base away there is no much larger clone; base qualities are not given. From each donor, a single peripheral blood sample of around 120 mL on average was drawn into heparinised tubes. Naive, central memory, regulatory and stem cell-like memory CD4+ T cells were sorted on a BD FACSAria II using a panel including CD45RO, CCR7, CD25, CD127, CD95 and CD27. A purity above 95% was achieved for all sorted populations. PBMCs were isolated right away by Lymphoprep density gradient centrifugation and were stained directly, without culture. To minimize batch effects, samples were stained and sorted in pairs, one healthy donor with one patient per experiment. From the cysteine through the phenylalanine, the CDR3 covers 12 amino acids. The sequence is cut down to CDR3 DNA, 36 bases in frame from base 1. Sequences MNHNY (CDR1) and SVGAGI (CDR2) are obtained from the germline V gene (reference sequence). The V end loses 11 bases and the J end loses 8 bases, and a stretch of 17 bases separates them.

This sample was taken from a study of beta chain features in type 1 diabetes (dated by TCRdb to the late 2010s). Describing the broader study: Mean age, gender distribution, total cell number and subset yield did not differ between patients and healthy donors. A total of 100 million to 110 million sorted cells were examined across all samples, and a strong correlation was observed between cell number per subset and RNA yield. The study compared the TCRB repertoires of sorted circulating CD4+ T cell subsets in recently diagnosed type 1 diabetes patients with those in matched healthy donors. Naive and central memory subsets were obtained from all 30 or so donors, but regulatory and stem cell-like memory subsets were isolated from only 8 patients and roughly 8 healthy donors.

Overall study results and their limits: The naive, central memory and regulatory TCRB repertoires appeared to resemble one another more closely among patients than among healthy donors. PCR might favor shorter templates, but patient and control samples were amplified and corrected together, so any skew would affect both groups equally. In all four CD4+ subsets, TCRB CDR3 length was moderately but significantly shorter in type 1 diabetes patients. Because small numbers of individuals were included in the HLA sub-analyses, any influence of HLA type on TCRB rearrangement was left unresolved. Because cDNA was sequenced instead of genomic DNA, activated cells with high expression could be over-represented, although the groups did not differ in activation or CD3 levels. Fewer insertions and more nucleotide deletions at VDJ recombination sites were observed in patients with type 1 diabetes, implying thymic rearrangement abnormalities.

All of the isolated RNA was reverse transcribed with the High Capacity cDNA Reverse Transcription Kit, so expressed TCRB transcripts were sequenced. Deep immunoSEQ sequencing was performed on naive, central memory and regulatory T cell samples, with an average of roughly 4 million total reads per sample. Sorted cells were lysed in RLT buffer and RNA was extracted with DNase-treated RNeasy Micro or Mini kits, depending on cell number. Each cell subset was processed on its own to prevent cross-contamination, while patient and healthy donor samples were processed together. The immunoSEQ multiplex PCR was used to amplify TCRB sequences from cDNA, generating 87-bp fragments that spanned the CDR3 region. Sequencing of the amplicons was done on the Illumina HiSeq platform. The source study handled its data this way. PCR bias was corrected computationally using synthetic template baselines, and reads within Hamming distance 2 were collapsed, with unmergeable singletons discarded. By aligning reads against IMGT, V, D and J genes, CDR3 length, and insertions or deletions at six rearrangement sites were assigned. Within each subset, clonotype counts were normalized to sorted cell number, after which true diversity and Gini coefficients were computed with the tcR R package. The overlap coefficient, calculated on TCRB nucleotide sequences, was used to measure repertoire sharing. The source is immuneACCESS, and TCRdb retained only in-frame sequences with V and J called. Part of the clones is not carried over; for the studies checked, unresolved V genes explain less than half of this, and the remainder is unexplained. Clonal size and the V and J genes are those of that table, whereas D and trimming came from the DNA. The sample records 100,000 to 150,000 clones, roughly 17% of which are singletons. The ten largest clonotypes hold around 2.6% of the sample.

Sample: central memory CD4+ T cells from blood. The TCR sequence derives from a man aged 18 to 29 with type 1 diabetes. The rearrangement joined TRBV6-6 to TRBJ2-3; no D segment can be confidently identified. The DNA sequence reads TGTGCCTCCCGGGCCCCGACCGGTACGCAGTATTTT. Protein translation: CASRAPTGTQYF.